These 28 T cell receptor beta chains were all obtained from the same sample, sequenced in a study of OX40 agonist ivuxolimab in advanced cancers. The table came from immunoSEQ multiplex PCR; TCRdb's copy has only in-frame clones and leaves some out. The data hold roughly 89,000 clones, with 70% to 90% observed a single time. Source: CD4+ or CD8+ T cells sorted from blood, taken in a trial of the OX40 agonist ivuxolimab. The source is an adult with an advanced solid tumor such as melanoma, head and neck, liver or kidney cancer.

The chain uses TRBV19 and TRBJ1-4; D is perhaps TRBD1 (5 bases). Trimming pared 5 bases from V and 4 bases from J, leaving 17 bases between. The germline CDR1 and CDR2 sequences are LNHDA and SQIVND (reference sequence). The CDR3 extends over 16 amino acids. In nucleotides, the CDR3 is TGTGCCAGTAGTTTAATCTCAGGGCCTCATAATGAAAAACTGTTTTTT. Residues: CASSLISGPHNEKLFF. Full variable domain (missing parts from reference TRBV19 and TRBJ1-4): DGGITQSPKYLFRKEGQNVTLSCEQNLNHDAMYWYRQDPGQGLRLIYYSQIVNDFQKGDIAEGYSVSREKKESFPLTVTSAQKNPTAFYLCASSLISGPHNEKLFFGSGTQLSVL.

The genes are TRBV4-1 and TRBJ2-3, with a weak D call TRBD2 (5 bases). This CDR3 is built from 15 residues. V was trimmed by 5 bases and J by 2 bases, leaving 14 bases between them. Germline values: CDR1 MGHRA, CDR2 YSYEKL. Here the CDR3 DNA reads TGCGCCAGCAGCGGACTTCTTAGTTACACAGATACGCAGTATTTT. It is translated as CASSGLLSYTDTQYF.

The CDR3 bases are TGTGCCAGTAGTATACTGGGGCAGCTTTTTGAAGACACCATATATTTT. It is translated as CASSILGQLFEDTIYF. V gene TRBV19 combines with J gene TRBJ1-3; TRBD1 is a possible D gene (5 bases). The ends were cut back, 2 bases at V and 8 bases at J, with 19 bases in the middle. Germline CDR1 reads LNHDA; CDR2 reads SQIVND (reference sequence). CDR3 length equals 16 residues.

The chain recombines TRBV27 with TRBJ2-7, with 8 bases lining up with TRBD2. The V segment lost 3 bases and the J segment 4 bases; nucleotides outside the gene matches: 8. Germline loops: CDR1 MNHEY, CDR2 SMNVEV (reference sequence). The CDR3 contains 15 residues. In DNA, the CDR3 is TGTGCCAGCAGTTTGGAGACTAGCGCCCTGTACGAGCAGTACTTC. This encodes CASSLETSALYEQYF.

The J gene is TRBJ1-1, the V gene TRBV30; a weak D match, TRBD1 (6 bases). Trimming removed 5 bases from V and 4 bases from J, with 23 bases in between. Germline CDR1 and CDR2: GTSNPN and SVGIG (reference sequence). The CDR3 is made up of 16 amino acids. In DNA form, the CDR3 reads TGTGCCTGGGGACGGGGAATGGGTGGGGGCAGCACTGAAGCTTTCTTT. Amino acid sequence: CAWGRGMGGGSTEAFF. The whole variable domain, filled in from reference TRBV30 and TRBJ1-1, reads SQTIHQWPATLVQPVGSPLSLECTVEGTSNPNLYWYRQAAGRGLQLLFYSVGIGQISSEVPQNLSASRPQDRQFILSSKKLLLSDSGFYLCAWGRGMGGGSTEAFFGQGTRLTVV.

The chain links TRBV28 to TRBJ2-5; D not certain. Matching the DNA end better, TRBJ2-7 makes the J call doubtful. This CDR3 region has 12 residues. Germline V CDR1 and CDR2: MDHEN, SYDVKM. In DNA form, the CDR3 reads TGTGCCAGCACGAACCTGCCCTACGAGCAGTACTTC. This encodes CASTNLPYEQYF.

This clone was seen once. V usage is TRBV19 and J usage is TRBJ1-1; tentative D call: TRBD1 (5 bases). V lost 6 bases, J lost 7 bases, and 15 bases lay in between. The CDR3 is 13 residues long. CDR1 is LNHDA and CDR2 is SQIVND in the germline V gene (reference sequence). This CDR3 reads CASRDSVLFEAFF. CDR3 bases: TGTGCCAGTAGAGACAGTGTTCTTTTTGAAGCTTTCTTT. Full variable domain (outside the CDR3, taken from reference TRBV19 and TRBJ1-1): DGGITQSPKYLFRKEGQNVTLSCEQNLNHDAMYWYRQDPGQGLRLIYYSQIVNDFQKGDIAEGYSVSREKKESFPLTVTSAQKNPTAFYLCASRDSVLFEAFFGQGTRLTVV.

This clone was observed a handful of times. The rearrangement links TRBV6-1 to TRBJ2-6; no clear D gene. V was clipped by 1 base and J by 0 bases, with 4 bases between them. Germline CDR1 is MNHNS and CDR2 is SASEGT. This CDR3 has 15 amino acids. Here the CDR3 reads CASSEGRSGANVLTF. DNA for the CDR3: TGTGCCAGCAGTGAAGGCCGCTCTGGGGCCAACGTCCTGACTTTC.

The chain carries TRBV4-2 and TRBJ2-1, with 8 bases fitting TRBD2. J lost 0 bases, V lost 2 bases, and 6 bases had no gene match. The germline gives CDR1 LGHNA, CDR2 YNFKEQ. The CDR3 spans 17 residues. The CDR3, as DNA: TGTGCCAGCAGCCAACTTAGCGGGACAAGCTCCTACAATGAGCAGTTCTTC. Translated: CASSQLSGTSSYNEQFF.

This chain joins TRBV27 and TRBJ2-5; D is perhaps TRBD2 (6 bases). The CDR3 runs to 14 residues. The germline gives CDR1 MNHEY, CDR2 SMNVEV (reference sequence). Between the trimmed V and J ends, which lost 5 bases and 5 bases, there was a span of 15 bases. In DNA, the CDR3 is TGTGCCAGCAGTCCACAGGACGCGGGGGAGACCCAGTACTTC. Its translation is CASSPQDAGETQYF.

The rearrangement joins TRBV10-1 to TRBJ2-5; D might be TRBD2 (5 bases). The better agreement between TRBJ2-7 and the DNA end casts doubt on the J call. CDR3 length: 13 amino acids. The germline V gene encodes CDR1 WNHNN and CDR2 SYGVQD (reference sequence). The CDR3 DNA is TGCGCCAGCAGTGAGTCGAGGGTTTACGAGCAGTACTTC. It is translated as CASSESRVYEQYF.

CDR3 nucleotides: TGTGCCAGCAGCGGACTAGCGGGAGCAACCCTCTCCTACGAGCAGTACTTC. It translates to CASSGLAGATLSYEQYF. The chain combines TRBV5-8 with TRBJ2-7, with 13 bases aligning to TRBD2. The CDR3 consists of 17 residues. The V and J ends lost 4 bases and 0 bases, in that order; junction bases with no gene match: 7. The germline V gene encodes CDR1 SGHTS and CDR2 YDEGEE.

This clone was seen more than once but under ten times. This chain links TRBV5-4 with TRBJ1-6, with D unclear. Deletions cut 4 bases from V and 8 bases from J, with 16 bases between. The length of the CDR3 is 15 residues. Germline CDR1 and CDR2: SGHNT and YYREEE (reference sequence). This CDR3 reads CASSATALRDSPLHF. In nucleotides, the CDR3 is TGTGCCAGCAGCGCCACAGCCTTGAGGGATTCACCCCTCCACTTT.

The chain is built from TRBV7-3 and TRBJ1-6, with TRBD1 identical over 8 bases. The V gene's germline CDR1 is SGHTA and CDR2 FQGTGA. V was clipped by 5 bases and J by 10 bases; unmatched bases: 7. CDR3 length equals 14 residues. The CDR3 DNA reads as TGTGCCAGCAGCCCAGGACAGGGAGCATCACCCCTCCACTTT. Protein product: CASSPGQGASPLHF.

V usage is TRBV11-2 and J usage is TRBJ2-7; D is uncertain. Deletions cut 5 bases from V and 2 bases from J, with 22 bases between. Germline V gene lookup returns CDR1 SGHAT and CDR2 FQNNGV. The length of the CDR3 is 17 residues. CDR3 residues: CASSPGTVGRTAYEQYF. CDR3 DNA sequence: TGTGCCAGCAGCCCAGGCACTGTTGGCAGGACGGCCTACGAGCAGTACTTC.

This clone came up once. This rearrangement joins TRBV12-5 to TRBJ1-3; D is unresolved. This CDR3 is 16 amino acids long. Germline V gene lookup returns CDR1 LGHNT and CDR2 FRNRAP. V shed 5 bases and J shed 0 bases, with 14 bases lying between them. CDR3 sequence reads: CASGPDVLFSGNTIYF. CDR3 bases: TGTGCTAGTGGTCCGGACGTGTTATTCTCTGGAAACACCATATATTTT.

There are a few counts of this clone. This chain joins TRBV6-4 and TRBJ1-5, with D unclear. V was clipped by 10 bases and J by 3 bases, with 13 bases between them. This CDR3 is built from 13 residues. Germline CDR1 reads MRHNA; CDR2 reads SNTAGT. The CDR3 reads CATGEQPNQPQHF. CDR3 nucleotides: TGTGCCACCGGGGAACAGCCCAATCAGCCCCAGCATTTT.

This clone was recorded only once. This chain joins TRBV19 and TRBJ1-1; D ambiguous. V lost 2 bases to trimming and J lost 5 bases, with 18 bases between them. The CDR3 runs to 16 residues. The germline gives CDR1 LNHDA, CDR2 SQIVND (reference sequence). This chain's CDR3 is CASSIFGGLARTEAFF. In DNA form, the CDR3 reads TGTGCCAGTAGTATATTTGGAGGGTTGGCGAGGACTGAAGCTTTCTTT.

V usage is TRBV12-5 and J usage is TRBJ2-2; TRBD2 matches 11 bases. J was trimmed by 3 bases and V by 1 base; bases with no gene match: 1. CDR1 and CDR2 (germline): LGHNT, FRNRAP. The CDR3 has 16 amino acids. CDR3 nucleotide sequence: TGTGCTAGTGGTTTGGGGGGACTAGCGGACACCGGGGAGCTGTTTTTT. It specifies CASGLGGLADTGELFF.

This chain joins TRBV2 and TRBJ2-5; D unclear. V was cut by 6 bases and J by 13 bases, with 21 bases left in between. Per germline, CDR1 SNHLY and CDR2 FYNNEI. There are 13 residues in the CDR3. DNA of the CDR3: TGTGCCAGCAGCCCTAATAGTGAGGTCCCGTCGTACTTC. Its translation: CASSPNSEVPSYF. Drawing the rest from reference TRBV2 and TRBJ2-5, the complete variable domain is EPEVTQTPSHQVTQMGQEVILRCVPISNHLYFYWYRQILGQKVEFLVSFYNNEISEKSEIFDDQFSVERPDGSNFTLKIRSTKLEDSAMYFCASSPNSEVPSYFGPGTRLLVL.

The CDR3 sequence is CASSLTGVNNEKLFF. In DNA, the CDR3 is TGTGCCAGCAGCCTTACCGGGGTCAATAATGAAAAACTGTTTTTT. This chain connects TRBV9 to TRBJ1-4; no definite D call. The CDR3 covers 15 residues. V gave up 4 bases and J gave up 4 bases, with 14 bases separating them. Germline V gene sequence: CDR1 SGDLS, CDR2 YYNGEE.

This clone has just a few counts. V and J are TRBV28 and TRBJ2-1; 7 bases line up with TRBD2. Trimming at V came to 6 bases and at J to 0 bases, leaving 2 bases not matched to a gene. Germline assignment: CDR1 MDHEN and CDR2 SYDVKM. The CDR3 is 14 amino acids. CDR3 in DNA: TGTGCCAGCAGGGGGGGGTTCTCCTACAATGAGCAGTTCTTC. Its translation is CASRGGFSYNEQFF.

J is TRBJ2-7 and V is TRBV10-3; 7 bases match TRBD1. Germline CDR1 and CDR2: ENHRY and SYGVKD. The V segment lost 6 bases and the J segment 4 bases; nucleotides outside the gene matches: 9. This CDR3 region has 14 residues. CDR3 nucleotides: TGTGCCATCAGGCTAACAGGGGCTCAGTACGAGCAGTACTTC. It is translated as CAIRLTGAQYEQYF.

J is TRBJ2-5 and V is TRBV5-1; D not resolved. CDR3 length: 15 residues. Trimming removed 4 bases at V and 5 bases at J, with 18 bases between. In germline, CDR1 is SGHRS, CDR2 YFSETQ. The CDR3 sequence is CASSPRTITRETQYF. Written as DNA, the CDR3 is TGCGCCAGCAGCCCCAGGACCATAACGAGGGAGACCCAGTACTTC.

This chain uses TRBV11-2 with TRBJ2-7, with D unclear. Germline loops: CDR1 SGHAT, CDR2 FQNNGV. Trimming shortened V by 3 bases and J by 3 bases, and 12 bases separated the two germline ends. This CDR3 spans 14 amino acids. CDR3 sequence: CASSFLRFGYEQYF. CDR3 nucleotide sequence: TGTGCCAGCAGCTTTTTGCGTTTCGGCTACGAGCAGTACTTC.

V gene TRBV11-3 combines with J gene TRBJ2-7, with D possibly matching TRBD1 (6 bases). This CDR3 spans 12 amino acids. Trimming stripped 9 bases from V and 2 bases from J, with 11 bases between. Germline V gene data show CDR1 as SGHNT and CDR2 as YENEEA. CDR3 loop: CASSRDTYEQYF. The CDR3 bases are TGTGCCAGTAGTCGGGACACCTACGAGCAGTACTTC.

The gene calls are TRBV7-9 and TRBJ2-3; a possible D gene is TRBD2 (6 bases). This CDR3 has 14 amino acids. V gave up 5 bases and J gave up 2 bases, with 11 bases separating them. Germline CDR1 and CDR2: SEHNR and FQNEAQ (reference sequence). CDR3 nucleotides: TGTGCCAGCAGCCCCGGGACTCTCACAGATACGCAGTATTTT. Amino acid sequence: CASSPGTLTDTQYF. Full variable domain (outside the CDR3, taken from reference TRBV7-9 and TRBJ2-3): DTGVSQNPRHKITKRGQNVTFRCDPISEHNRLYWYRQTLGQGPEFLTYFQNEAQLEKSRLLSDRFSAERPKGSFSTLEIQRTEQGDSAMYLCASSPGTLTDTQYFGPGTRLTVL.

The rearrangement links TRBV18 to TRBJ1-1; D remains ambiguous. This CDR3 comprises 13 residues. V lost 2 bases and J 9 bases, leaving 13 bases between the germline ends. Germline CDR1 reads KGHSH; CDR2 reads LQKENI. Written as DNA, the CDR3 is TGTGCCAGCTCACCAGCAGAAATAAAAAAAGCTTTCTTT. This codes for CASSPAEIKKAFF.